This T cell receptor (beta chain) comes out of a study of T cell responses to AZD1222 COVID-19 vaccine. The table came from immunoSEQ multiplex PCR; TCRdb's copy has only in-frame clones and leaves some out. Its table lists around 140,000 clones. This CDR3 comprises 16 residues. Germline lookup yields CDR1 SGDLS and CDR2 YYNGEE. The trim removed 4 bases at V and 1 base at J, leaving 4 bases unmatched. The chain links TRBV9 to TRBJ2-2; 10 bases are a match to TRBD1. The source material was peripheral blood. The receptor was isolated from an adult in good health. The CDR3 sequence is CASSPRDRGNTGELFF. The DNA for the CDR3 is TGTGCCAGCAGCCCAAGGGACAGGGGGAACACCGGGGAGCTGTTTTTT.